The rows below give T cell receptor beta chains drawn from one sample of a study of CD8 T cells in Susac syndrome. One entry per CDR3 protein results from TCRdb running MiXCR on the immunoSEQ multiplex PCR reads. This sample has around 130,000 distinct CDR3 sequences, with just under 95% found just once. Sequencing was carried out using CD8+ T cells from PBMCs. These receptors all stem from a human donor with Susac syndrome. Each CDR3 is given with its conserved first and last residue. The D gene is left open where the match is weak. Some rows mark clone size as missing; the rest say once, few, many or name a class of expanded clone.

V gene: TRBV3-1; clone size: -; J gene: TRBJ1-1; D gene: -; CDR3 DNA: TGTGCCAGCAGCCCCGGAGGAATCGGTGGGAACACTGAAGCTTTCTTT; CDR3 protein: CASSPGGIGGNTEAFF
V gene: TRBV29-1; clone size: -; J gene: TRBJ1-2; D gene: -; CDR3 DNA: TGCAGCGTTGCATGGCCAGGGGTCTATGGCTACACCTTC; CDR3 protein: CSVAWPGVYGYTF
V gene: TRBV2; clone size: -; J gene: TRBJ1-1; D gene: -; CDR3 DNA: TGTGCCAGCAGTCAGGGGCGGACTGAAGCTTTCTTT; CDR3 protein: CASSQGRTEAFF
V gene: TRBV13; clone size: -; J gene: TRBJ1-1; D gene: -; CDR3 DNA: TGTGCCAGCAGCTTAGCAGGGAAGACTGAAGCTTTCTTT; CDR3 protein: CASSLAGKTEAFF
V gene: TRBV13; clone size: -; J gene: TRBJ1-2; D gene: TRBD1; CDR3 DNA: TGTGCCAGCAGCAACCGACAGGGTGATAACTATGGCTACACCTTC; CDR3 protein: CASSNRQGDNYGYTF
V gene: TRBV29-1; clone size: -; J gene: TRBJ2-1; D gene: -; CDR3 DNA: TGCAGCGTTGTGGGGTTGGCGGGGAATGAGCAGTTCTTC; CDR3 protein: CSVVGLAGNEQFF
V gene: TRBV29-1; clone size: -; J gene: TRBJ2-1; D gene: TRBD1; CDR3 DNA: TGCAGCGTTTGGACAGGGATAAATGAGCAGTTCTTC; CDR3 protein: CSVWTGINEQFF
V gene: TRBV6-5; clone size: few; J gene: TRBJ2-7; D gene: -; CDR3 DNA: TGTGCCAGCAGGGGGGTCGAGCAGTACTTC; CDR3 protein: CASRGVEQYF
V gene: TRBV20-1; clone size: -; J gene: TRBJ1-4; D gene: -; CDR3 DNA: TGCAGTGCTGTCCGTGCCGCAACTAATGAAAAACTGTTTTTT; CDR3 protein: CSAVRAATNEKLFF
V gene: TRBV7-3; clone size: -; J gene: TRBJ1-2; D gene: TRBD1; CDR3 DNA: TGTGCCAGCAGCTTAACAGGAGGGACAGGGTCTAACTATGGCTACACCTTC; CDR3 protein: CASSLTGGTGSNYGYTF
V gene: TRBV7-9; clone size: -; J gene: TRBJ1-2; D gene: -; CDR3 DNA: TGTGCCAGCAGCCCCCAGGGGTGGCCTAACTATGGCTACACCTTC; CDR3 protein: CASSPQGWPNYGYTF
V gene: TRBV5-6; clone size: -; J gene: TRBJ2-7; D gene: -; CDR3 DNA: TGTGCCAGCAGCCGGTCCGCCGTTCCCTACGAGCAGTACTTC; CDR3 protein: CASSRSAVPYEQYF
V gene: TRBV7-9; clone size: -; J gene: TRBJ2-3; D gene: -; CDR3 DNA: TGTGCCAGCAGCCAATTCGATGCCCTGGGCAGGGTATTGTCAGATACGCAGTATTTT; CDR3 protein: CASSQFDALGRVLSDTQYF
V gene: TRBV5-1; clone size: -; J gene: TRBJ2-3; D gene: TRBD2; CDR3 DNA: TGCGCCAGCAGCAACCGCGGGGGGGCCTCGGATACGCAGTATTTT; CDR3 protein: CASSNRGGASDTQYF
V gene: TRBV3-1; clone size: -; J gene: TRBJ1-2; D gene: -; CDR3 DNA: TGTGCCAGCAGCCATCGTGAAAGCAACTATGGCTACACCTTC; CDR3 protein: CASSHRESNYGYTF
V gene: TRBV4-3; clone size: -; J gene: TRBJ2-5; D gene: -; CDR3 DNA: TGCGCCAGCAGCCAAGATTGGGCAGTCCAAGAGACCCAGTACTTC; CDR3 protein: CASSQDWAVQETQYF
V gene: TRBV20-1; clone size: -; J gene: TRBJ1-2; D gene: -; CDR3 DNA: TGCAGTGCTAGAAATCGAAGGGGCGCACCCAACCTTAACTATGGCTACACCTTC; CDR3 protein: CSARNRRGAPNLNYGYTF
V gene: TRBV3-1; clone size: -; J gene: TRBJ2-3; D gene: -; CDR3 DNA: TGTGCCAGCAGCCAAGGGGGGCGCCGGTTTGTAGATACGCAGTATTTT; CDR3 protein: CASSQGGRRFVDTQYF
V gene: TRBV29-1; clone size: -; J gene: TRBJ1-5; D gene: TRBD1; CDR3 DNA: TGCAGCGTTACAGGGGGGAGCAATCAGCCCCAGCATTTT; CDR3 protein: CSVTGGSNQPQHF
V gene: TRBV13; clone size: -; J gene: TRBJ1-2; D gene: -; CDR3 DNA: TGTGCCAGCAGCCCCGGGTCCTCCACCATACCCTCCTATGGCTACACCTTC; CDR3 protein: CASSPGSSTIPSYGYTF
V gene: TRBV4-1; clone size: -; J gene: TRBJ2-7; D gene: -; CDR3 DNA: TGCGCCAGCAGCCAGGTTTGGCAGCCGAGGCTCGGATACGAGCAGTACTTC; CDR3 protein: CASSQVWQPRLGYEQYF
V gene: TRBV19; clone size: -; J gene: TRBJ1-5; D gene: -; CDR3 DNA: TGTGCCAGTAGTACCGTCGACAGGAACCTCGCTCAGCCCCAGCATTTT; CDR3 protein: CASSTVDRNLAQPQHF
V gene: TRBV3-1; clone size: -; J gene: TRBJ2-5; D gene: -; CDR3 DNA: TGTGCCAGCAGCCAACTTGACTCTCTGGAGACCCAGTACTTC; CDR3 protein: CASSQLDSLETQYF
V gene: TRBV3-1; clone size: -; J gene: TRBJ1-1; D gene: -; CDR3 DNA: TGTGCCAGCAGCCAAGAGGCTCCGAACACTGAAGCTTTCTTT; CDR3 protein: CASSQEAPNTEAFF
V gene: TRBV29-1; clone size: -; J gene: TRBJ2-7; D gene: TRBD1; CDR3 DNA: TGCAGCGTTGAAGATGGACAGGGGGGCTCCTACGAGCAGTACTTC; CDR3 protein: CSVEDGQGGSYEQYF
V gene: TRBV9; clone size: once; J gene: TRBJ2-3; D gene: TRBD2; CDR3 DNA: TGTGCCAGCAGCCCACTAAAGGGGGGTAGCGGGGGGCTTGAAGATACGCAGTATTTT; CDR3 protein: CASSPLKGGSGGLEDTQYF
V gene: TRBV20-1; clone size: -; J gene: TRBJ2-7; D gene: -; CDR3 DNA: TGCAGTGCTAGAGATCTCTCGGGGAGCTCCTACGAGCAGTACTTC; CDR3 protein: CSARDLSGSSYEQYF
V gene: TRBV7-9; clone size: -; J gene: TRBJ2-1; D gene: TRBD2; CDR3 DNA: TGTGCCAGCAGCTCGAGCGGGGGGGCCTCCTACAATGAGCAGTTCTTC; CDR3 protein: CASSSSGGASYNEQFF
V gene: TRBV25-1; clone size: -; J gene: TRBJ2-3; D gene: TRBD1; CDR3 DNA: TGTGCCAGCAGTGTAGGACAGGAAAGCACAGATACGCAGTATTTT; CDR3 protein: CASSVGQESTDTQYF
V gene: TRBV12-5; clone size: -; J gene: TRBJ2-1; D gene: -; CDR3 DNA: TGTGCTAGTGGTTTGGGGTACAATGAGCAGTTCTTC; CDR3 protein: CASGLGYNEQFF
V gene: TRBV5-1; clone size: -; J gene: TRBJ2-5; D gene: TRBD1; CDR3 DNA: TGCGCCAGCAGCTCCGAAGGGGGCATACAAGAGACCCAGTACTTC; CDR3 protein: CASSSEGGIQETQYF
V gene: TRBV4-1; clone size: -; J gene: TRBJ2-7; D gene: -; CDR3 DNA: TGCGCCAGCAGCCAAGAATACTACTCCTACGAGCAGTACTTC; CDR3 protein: CASSQEYYSYEQYF
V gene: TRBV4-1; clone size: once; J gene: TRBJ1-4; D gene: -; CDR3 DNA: TGCGCCAGCAGCCAAGATAAGGCGAGACCTACTCTAAAACTGTTTTTT; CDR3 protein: CASSQDKARPTLKLFF
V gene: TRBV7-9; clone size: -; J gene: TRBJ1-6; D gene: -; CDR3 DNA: TGTGCCAGCAGCTCCAGTGGGGGTTCACCCCTCCACTTT; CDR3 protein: CASSSSGGSPLHF
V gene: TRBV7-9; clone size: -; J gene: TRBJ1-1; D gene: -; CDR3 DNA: TGTGCCAGCAGCCCATCAGAGGGGGGGAACACTGAAGCTTTCTTT; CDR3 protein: CASSPSEGGNTEAFF
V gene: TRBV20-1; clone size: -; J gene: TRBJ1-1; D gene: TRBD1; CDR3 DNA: TGCAGTGCCCCGGGACAGGGAGGTGAAGCTTTCTTT; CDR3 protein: CSAPGQGGEAFF
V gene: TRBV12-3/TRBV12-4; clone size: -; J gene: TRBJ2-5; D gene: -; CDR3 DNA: TGTGCCAGCAGTTCGGTAGAGACCCAGTACTTC; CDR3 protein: CASSSVETQYF
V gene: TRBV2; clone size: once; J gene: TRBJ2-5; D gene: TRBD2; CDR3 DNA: TGTGCCAGCAGTACACCGGACGGGAGGGAGACCCAGTACTTC; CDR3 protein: CASSTPDGRETQYF
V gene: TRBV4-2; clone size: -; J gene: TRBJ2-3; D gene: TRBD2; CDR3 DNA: TGTGCCAGCAGCCAACTAGCGGGAGATACGCAGTATTTT; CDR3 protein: CASSQLAGDTQYF
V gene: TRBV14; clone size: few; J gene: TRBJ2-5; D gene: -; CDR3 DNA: TGTGCCAGCAGCCGGGGACACGGCCAAGAGACCCAGTACTTC; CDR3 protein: CASSRGHGQETQYF
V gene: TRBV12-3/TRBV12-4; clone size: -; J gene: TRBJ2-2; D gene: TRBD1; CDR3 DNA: TGTGCCACCAAATCGGGACAGTTCACGAACACCGGGGAGCTGTTTTTT; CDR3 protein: CATKSGQFTNTGELFF
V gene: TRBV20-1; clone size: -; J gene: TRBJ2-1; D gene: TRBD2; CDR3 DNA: TGCAGTGCTAATCTAGCGGGGAAAGGCTCCTACAATGAGCAGTTCTTC; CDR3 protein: CSANLAGKGSYNEQFF
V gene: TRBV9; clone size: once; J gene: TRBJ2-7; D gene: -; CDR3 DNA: TGTGCCAGCAGCGTAGAACCAGGTAGCTACGAGCAGTACTTC; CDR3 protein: CASSVEPGSYEQYF
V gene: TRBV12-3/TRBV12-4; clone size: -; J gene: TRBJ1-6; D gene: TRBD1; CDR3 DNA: TGTGCCAGCAGTTTAATGACAGGGGGGGATTCACCCCTCCACTTT; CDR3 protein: CASSLMTGGDSPLHF
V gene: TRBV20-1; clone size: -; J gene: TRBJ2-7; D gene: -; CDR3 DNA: TGCAGTGCACCGACAGGGGACTACTCCTACGAGCAGTACTTC; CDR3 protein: CSAPTGDYSYEQYF
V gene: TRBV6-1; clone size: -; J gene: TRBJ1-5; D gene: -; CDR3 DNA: TGTGCCAGCAGTCCTAAAGCGTCCGGTAGCAATCAGCCCCAGCATTTT; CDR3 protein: CASSPKASGSNQPQHF
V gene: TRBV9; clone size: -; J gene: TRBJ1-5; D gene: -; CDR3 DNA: TGTGCCAGCAGCTACGGAGACAGTAATCAGCCCCAGCATTTT; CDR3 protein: CASSYGDSNQPQHF
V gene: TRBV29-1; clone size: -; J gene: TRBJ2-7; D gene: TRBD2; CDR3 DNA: TGCAGCGTCGCCGGGACTAGCGGGGGGGCCTACGAGCAGTACTTC; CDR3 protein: CSVAGTSGGAYEQYF
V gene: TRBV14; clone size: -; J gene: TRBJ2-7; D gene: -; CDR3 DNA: TGTGCCAGCAGCCAAGATAGACAGACCTACGAGCAGTACTTC; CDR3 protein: CASSQDRQTYEQYF
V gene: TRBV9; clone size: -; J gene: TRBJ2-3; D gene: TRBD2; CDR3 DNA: TGTGCCAGCAGCGGGGGGTTCCAGACTAGCCCCCTTTTT; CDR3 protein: CASSGGFQTSPLF
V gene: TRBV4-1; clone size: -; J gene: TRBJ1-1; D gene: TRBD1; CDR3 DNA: TGCGCCAGCAGCCAACCAGGGGGGAACACTGAAGCTTTCTTT; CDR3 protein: CASSQPGGNTEAFF